A selection of T cell receptor beta chains follows, all from one sample in a study of prognosis after radiotherapy for stage I lung cancer. MiXCR was run by TCRdb on the multiplex PCR reads, yielding one entry per CDR3 protein. The sample shows more than 30,000 distinct CDR3 sequences, roughly two fifths of them seen only once. The sample consisted of PBMCs, taken before or after stereotactic body radiation therapy (not recorded which). These receptors were obtained from a donor over 45 with non-small cell lung cancer. Both conserved end residues are part of each CDR3. The order of the fields is V gene, D gene, clone size, J gene, CDR3 protein, CDR3 DNA. D genes are given only for firm matches. The size field is filled for only some rows; it gives once, few, many or a size class.

v_call: TRBV6-1; d_call: -; clone_size: many; j_call: TRBJ2-1; cdr3_aa: CASSGDRQQFF; cdr3_nt: TGTGCCAGCAGTGGGGACCGTCAGCAGTTCTTC
v_call: TRBV9; d_call: -; clone_size: -; j_call: TRBJ2-3; cdr3_aa: CASSGATDTDTQYF; cdr3_nt: TGTGCCAGCAGCGGAGCCACAGACACAGATACGCAGTATTTT
v_call: TRBV6-2/TRBV6-3; d_call: -; clone_size: many; j_call: TRBJ2-1; cdr3_aa: CASTGFYNEQFF; cdr3_nt: TGTGCCAGCACGGGGTTTTACAATGAGCAGTTCTTC
v_call: TRBV6-1; d_call: TRBD1; clone_size: -; j_call: TRBJ2-3; cdr3_aa: CATRDRGTDTQYF; cdr3_nt: TGTGCCACTCGGGACAGGGGCACAGATACGCAGTATTTT
v_call: TRBV6-9; d_call: TRBD1; clone_size: -; j_call: TRBJ2-1; cdr3_aa: CVSSYSGGDEQLF; cdr3_nt: TGTGTCAGCAGTTACTCAGGGGGCGATGAGCAGCTCTTC
v_call: TRBV4-2; d_call: -; clone_size: -; j_call: TRBJ1-5; cdr3_aa: CASSQTVSSNQPQHF; cdr3_nt: TGTGCCAGCAGCCAGACAGTCTCTAGCAATCAGCCCCAGCATTTT
v_call: TRBV11-1; d_call: -; clone_size: -; j_call: TRBJ2-2; cdr3_aa: CASNILGSTGELFF; cdr3_nt: TGTGCCAGCAACATATTAGGAAGCACCGGGGAGCTGTTTTTT
v_call: TRBV19; d_call: -; clone_size: -; j_call: TRBJ2-4; cdr3_aa: CASSNSERDAKNIEYF; cdr3_nt: TGTGCCAGTAGTAACTCAGAGAGGGATGCCAAAAACATCGAGTACTTC
v_call: TRBV4-2; d_call: -; clone_size: few; j_call: TRBJ1-6; cdr3_aa: CASSRQPGQTDPPLHF; cdr3_nt: TGTGCCAGCAGCCGCCAACCCGGACAGACCGATCCACCCCTCCACTTT
v_call: TRBV11-2; d_call: -; clone_size: medium-sized; j_call: TRBJ1-6; cdr3_aa: CASSSPGGIYTNSPLHF; cdr3_nt: TGTGCCAGCAGCTCCCCAGGCGGGATTTACACCAATTCACCCCTCCACTTT
v_call: TRBV6-1; d_call: TRBD1; clone_size: once; j_call: TRBJ1-1; cdr3_aa: CASGTDMNTEAFF; cdr3_nt: TGTGCCAGCGGGACAGACATGAACACTGAAGCTTTCTTT
v_call: TRBV5-1; d_call: TRBD1; clone_size: -; j_call: TRBJ2-7; cdr3_aa: CASSSSDRGNEQYF; cdr3_nt: TGCGCCAGCAGCTCATCGGACAGGGGGAACGAGCAGTACTTC
v_call: TRBV12-3/TRBV12-4; d_call: -; clone_size: -; j_call: TRBJ2-7; cdr3_aa: CASRETGSPTYEQYF; cdr3_nt: TGTGCCAGCAGGGAGACCGGGAGCCCGACCTACGAGCAGTACTTC
v_call: TRBV20-1; d_call: TRBD2; clone_size: many; j_call: TRBJ2-1; cdr3_aa: CSERGRYNEQFF; cdr3_nt: TGCAGCGAGCGGGGCCGTTACAATGAGCAGTTCTTC
v_call: TRBV12-3/TRBV12-4; d_call: -; clone_size: -; j_call: TRBJ2-7; cdr3_aa: CASSLGPPCYEQYF; cdr3_nt: TGTGCCAGCAGTTTGGGGCCCCCATGTTACGAGCAGTACTTC
v_call: TRBV6-8; d_call: TRBD1; clone_size: medium-sized; j_call: TRBJ1-2; cdr3_aa: CASRREGAGGDGYTF; cdr3_nt: TGTGCCAGCAGAAGAGAGGGGGCAGGGGGGGATGGCTACACCTTC
v_call: TRBV19; d_call: TRBD2; clone_size: many; j_call: TRBJ2-3; cdr3_aa: CASSILAGGPADTQYF; cdr3_nt: TGTGCCAGTAGTATCTTAGCGGGAGGGCCAGCAGATACGCAGTATTTT
v_call: TRBV3-1; d_call: -; clone_size: many; j_call: TRBJ2-7; cdr3_aa: CASSQEGSQYF; cdr3_nt: TGTGCCAGCAGCCAGGAGGGGTCACAGTACTTC
v_call: TRBV18; d_call: -; clone_size: many; j_call: TRBJ1-2; cdr3_aa: CASSPGGNYGYTF; cdr3_nt: TGTGCCAGCTCACCCGGAGGTAACTATGGCTACACCTTC
v_call: TRBV28; d_call: -; clone_size: many; j_call: TRBJ2-5; cdr3_aa: CASIPQYQETQYF; cdr3_nt: TGTGCCAGCATTCCGCAGTATCAAGAGACCCAGTACTTC
v_call: TRBV6-1; d_call: -; clone_size: medium-sized; j_call: TRBJ2-7; cdr3_aa: CASTPASRRYEQYF; cdr3_nt: TGTGCCAGCACCCCGGCCTCACGACGCTACGAGCAGTACTTC
v_call: TRBV29-1; d_call: -; clone_size: many; j_call: TRBJ1-3; cdr3_aa: CSVRDGGSGNTIYF; cdr3_nt: TGCAGCGTGCGGGATGGGGGCTCTGGAAACACCATATATTTT
v_call: TRBV6-2/TRBV6-3; d_call: -; clone_size: -; j_call: TRBJ2-2; cdr3_aa: CASSYRSSGSGELFF; cdr3_nt: TGTGCCAGCAGTTACCGGTCCAGTGGAAGCGGGGAGCTGTTTTTT
v_call: TRBV10-3; d_call: TRBD2; clone_size: many; j_call: TRBJ2-3; cdr3_aa: CAISEGTRGSTDTQYF; cdr3_nt: TGTGCCATCAGTGAGGGGACTAGGGGAAGCACAGATACGCAGTATTTT
v_call: TRBV19; d_call: TRBD1; clone_size: many; j_call: TRBJ2-5; cdr3_aa: CASSPGQGAETQYF; cdr3_nt: TGTGCCAGTAGTCCGGGACAGGGGGCTGAGACCCAGTACTTC
v_call: TRBV5-6; d_call: TRBD1; clone_size: many; j_call: TRBJ2-7; cdr3_aa: CASSWGTAEVGQYF; cdr3_nt: TGTGCCAGCAGCTGGGGGACAGCCGAGGTGGGGCAGTACTTC
v_call: TRBV6-2/TRBV6-3; d_call: -; clone_size: many; j_call: TRBJ2-3; cdr3_aa: CASSYSASGFPDTQYF; cdr3_nt: TGTGCCAGCAGTTACTCGGCTAGTGGATTTCCAGATACGCAGTATTTT